The clone carrying this T cell receptor beta chain was detected only a few times. These data come from a study of OX40 agonist ivuxolimab in advanced cancers. Method: immunoSEQ multiplex PCR; TCRdb's copy keeps in-frame clones and lacks some. The sample lists 6,000 to 9,500 clones; approximately 70% were seen once. This clonotype originated in an adult with an advanced solid tumor such as melanoma, head and neck, liver or kidney cancer. The specimen comprised CD4+ or CD8+ T cells sorted from blood, sampled in a trial of the OX40 agonist ivuxolimab.

The CDR3 region is CASSAGTSGEETQYF. Written as DNA, the CDR3 is TGTGCCAGCAGCGCCGGGACTAGCGGGGAAGAGACCCAGTACTTC. This chain connects TRBV9 to TRBJ2-5; 13 bases align to TRBD2. V lost 3 bases, J lost 3 bases, and 2 bases stayed unmatched. From germline, CDR1 is SGDLS and CDR2 YYNGEE. The CDR3 is made up of 15 amino acids.